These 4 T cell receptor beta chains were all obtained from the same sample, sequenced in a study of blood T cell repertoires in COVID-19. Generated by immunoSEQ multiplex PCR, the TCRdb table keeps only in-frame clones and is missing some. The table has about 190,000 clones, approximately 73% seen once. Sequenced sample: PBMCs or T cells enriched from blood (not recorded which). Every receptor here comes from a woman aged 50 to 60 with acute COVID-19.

CDR3 DNA: TGTGCCACCAGTGATTTGGTAAGGGGCCGGACCGGGGAGCTGTTTTTT. Translated, it gives CATSDLVRGRTGELFF. The chain is built from TRBV24-1 and TRBJ2-2; tentative D call: TRBD1 (5 bases). This CDR3 region has 16 residues. Germline CDR1 is KGHDR and CDR2 is SFDVKD. Trimming shortened V by 0 bases and J by 5 bases, and 12 bases separated the two germline ends.

This CDR3 reads CSVDSGNTIYF. In DNA, the CDR3 is TGCAGCGTTGACAGTGGAAACACCATATATTTT. The chain has TRBV29-1 and TRBJ1-3; no clear D. This CDR3 is built from 11 residues. Germline CDR1 SQVTM, CDR2 ANQGSEA. V lost 3 bases and J 3 bases, leaving 3 bases between the germline ends.

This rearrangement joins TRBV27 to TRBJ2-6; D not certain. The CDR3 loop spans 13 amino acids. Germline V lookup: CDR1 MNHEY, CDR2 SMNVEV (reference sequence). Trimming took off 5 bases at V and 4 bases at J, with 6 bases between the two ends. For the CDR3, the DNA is TGTGCCAGCAGTCCCCAGGGGGCCAACGTCCTGACTTTC. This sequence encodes CASSPQGANVLTF.

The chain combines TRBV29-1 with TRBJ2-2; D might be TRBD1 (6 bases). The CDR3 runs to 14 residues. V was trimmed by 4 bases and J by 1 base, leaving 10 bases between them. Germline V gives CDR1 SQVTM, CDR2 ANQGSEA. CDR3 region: CSVGGDKNTGELFF. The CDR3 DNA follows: TGCAGCGTTGGAGGGGACAAGAACACCGGGGAGCTGTTTTTT.